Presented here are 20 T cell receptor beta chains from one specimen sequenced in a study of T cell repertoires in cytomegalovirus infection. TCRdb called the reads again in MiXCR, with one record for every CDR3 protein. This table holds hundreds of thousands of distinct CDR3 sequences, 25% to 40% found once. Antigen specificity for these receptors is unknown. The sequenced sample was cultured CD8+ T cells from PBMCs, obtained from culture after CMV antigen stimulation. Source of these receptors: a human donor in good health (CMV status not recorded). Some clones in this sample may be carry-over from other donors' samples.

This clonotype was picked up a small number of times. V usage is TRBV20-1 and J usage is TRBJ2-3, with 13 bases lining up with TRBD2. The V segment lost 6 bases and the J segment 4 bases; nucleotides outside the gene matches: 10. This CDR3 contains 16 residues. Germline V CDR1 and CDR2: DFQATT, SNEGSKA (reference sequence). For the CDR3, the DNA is TGCAGTGCAAATGCACAACTAGCGGGGGGGGCAGATACGCAGTATTTT. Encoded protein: CSANAQLAGGADTQYF.

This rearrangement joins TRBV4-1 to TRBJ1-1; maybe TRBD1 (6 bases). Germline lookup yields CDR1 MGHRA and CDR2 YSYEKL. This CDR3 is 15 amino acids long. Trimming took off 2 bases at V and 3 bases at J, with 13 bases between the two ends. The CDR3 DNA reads TGCGCCAGCAGCCAAATATCGGGGGGCGACACTGAAGCTTTCTTT. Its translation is CASSQISGGDTEAFF.

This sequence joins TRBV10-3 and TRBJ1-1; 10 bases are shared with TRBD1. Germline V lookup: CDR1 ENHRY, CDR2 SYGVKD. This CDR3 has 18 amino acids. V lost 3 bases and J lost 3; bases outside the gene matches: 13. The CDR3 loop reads CAISDRRGQGKDHTEAFF. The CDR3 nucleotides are TGTGCCATCAGTGATCGGAGGGGACAGGGGAAGGATCACACTGAAGCTTTCTTT.

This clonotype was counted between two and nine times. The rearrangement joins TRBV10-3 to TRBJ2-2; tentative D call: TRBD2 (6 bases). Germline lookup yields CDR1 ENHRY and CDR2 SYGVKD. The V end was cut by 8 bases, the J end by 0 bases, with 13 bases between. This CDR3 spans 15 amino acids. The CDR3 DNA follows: TGTGCCATCGGGTTTGGGACTGCGAACACCGGGGAGCTGTTTTTT. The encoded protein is CAIGFGTANTGELFF.

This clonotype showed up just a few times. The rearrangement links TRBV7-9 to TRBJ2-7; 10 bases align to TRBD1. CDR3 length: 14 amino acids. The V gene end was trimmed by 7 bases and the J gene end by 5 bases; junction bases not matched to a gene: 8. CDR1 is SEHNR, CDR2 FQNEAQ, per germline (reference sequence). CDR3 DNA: TGTGCCAGCAATTCCCGGGACAGGGGCCACGAGCAGTACTTC. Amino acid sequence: CASNSRDRGHEQYF.

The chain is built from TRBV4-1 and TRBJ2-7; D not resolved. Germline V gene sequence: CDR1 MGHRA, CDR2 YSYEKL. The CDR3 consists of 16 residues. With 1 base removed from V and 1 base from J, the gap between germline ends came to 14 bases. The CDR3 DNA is TGCGCCAGCAGCCAAGTAATCCGGACGGCTTCCTACGAGCAGTACTTC. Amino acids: CASSQVIRTASYEQYF.

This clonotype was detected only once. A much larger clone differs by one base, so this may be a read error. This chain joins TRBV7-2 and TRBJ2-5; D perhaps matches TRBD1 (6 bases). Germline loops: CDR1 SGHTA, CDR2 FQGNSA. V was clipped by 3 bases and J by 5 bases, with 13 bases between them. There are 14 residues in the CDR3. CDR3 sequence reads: CASSFRQVDETQYF. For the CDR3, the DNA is TGTGCCAGCAGCTTCCGACAGGTTGATGAGACCCAGTACTTC.

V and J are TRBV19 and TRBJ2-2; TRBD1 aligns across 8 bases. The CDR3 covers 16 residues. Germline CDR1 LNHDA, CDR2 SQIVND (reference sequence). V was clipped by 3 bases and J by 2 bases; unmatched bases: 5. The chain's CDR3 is CASSMDREVNTGELFF. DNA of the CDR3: TGTGCCAGTAGTATGGACAGGGAAGTTAACACCGGGGAGCTGTTTTTT.

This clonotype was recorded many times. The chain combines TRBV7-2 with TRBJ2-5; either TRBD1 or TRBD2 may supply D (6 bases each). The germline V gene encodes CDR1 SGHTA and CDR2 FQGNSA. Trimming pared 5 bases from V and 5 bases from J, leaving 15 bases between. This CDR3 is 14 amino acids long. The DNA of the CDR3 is TGTGCCAGCAGCCCAGAGGGGGGCCGGGAGACCCAGTACTTC. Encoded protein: CASSPEGGRETQYF.

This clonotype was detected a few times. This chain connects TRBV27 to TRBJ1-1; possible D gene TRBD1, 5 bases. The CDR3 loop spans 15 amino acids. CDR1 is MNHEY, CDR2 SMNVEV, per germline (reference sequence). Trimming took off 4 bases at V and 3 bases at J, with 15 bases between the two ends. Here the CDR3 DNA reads TGTGCCAGCAGTTCCCCCCGGGCGGGGGACACTGAAGCTTTCTTT. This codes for CASSSPRAGDTEAFF.

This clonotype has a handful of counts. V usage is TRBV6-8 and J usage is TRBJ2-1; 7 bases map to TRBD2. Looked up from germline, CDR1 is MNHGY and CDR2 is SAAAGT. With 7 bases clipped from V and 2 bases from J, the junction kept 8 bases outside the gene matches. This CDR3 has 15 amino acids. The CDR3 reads CASTYGGTPYNEQFF. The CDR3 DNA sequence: TGTGCCAGCACCTACGGGGGGACTCCCTACAATGAGCAGTTCTTC.

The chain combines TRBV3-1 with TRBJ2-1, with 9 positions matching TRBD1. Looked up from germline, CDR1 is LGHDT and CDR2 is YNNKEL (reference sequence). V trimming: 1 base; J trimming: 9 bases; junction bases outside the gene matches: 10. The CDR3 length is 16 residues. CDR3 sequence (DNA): TGTGCCAGCAGCCAAGGACGGGACAGGGACGTCCTTGAGCAGTTCTTC. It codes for CASSQGRDRDVLEQFF.

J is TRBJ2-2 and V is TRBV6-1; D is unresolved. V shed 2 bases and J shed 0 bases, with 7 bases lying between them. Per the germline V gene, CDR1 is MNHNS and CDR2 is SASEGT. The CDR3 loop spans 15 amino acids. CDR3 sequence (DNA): TGTGCCAGCAGTGAAAAACGGTCGAACACCGGGGAGCTGTTTTTT. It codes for CASSEKRSNTGELFF.

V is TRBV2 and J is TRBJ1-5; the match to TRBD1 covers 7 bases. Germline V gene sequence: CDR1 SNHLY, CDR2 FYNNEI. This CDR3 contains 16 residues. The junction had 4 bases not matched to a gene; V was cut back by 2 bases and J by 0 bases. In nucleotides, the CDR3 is TGTGCCAGCAGTGAATGGGGACAGTATAGCAATCAGCCCCAGCATTTT. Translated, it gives CASSEWGQYSNQPQHF.

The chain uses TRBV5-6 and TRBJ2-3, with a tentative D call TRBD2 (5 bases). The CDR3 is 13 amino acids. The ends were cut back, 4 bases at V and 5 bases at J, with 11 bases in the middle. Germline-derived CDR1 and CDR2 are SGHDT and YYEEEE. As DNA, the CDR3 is TGTGCCAGCAGCACCCGAGCGGAAGATACGCAGTATTTT. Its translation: CASSTRAEDTQYF.

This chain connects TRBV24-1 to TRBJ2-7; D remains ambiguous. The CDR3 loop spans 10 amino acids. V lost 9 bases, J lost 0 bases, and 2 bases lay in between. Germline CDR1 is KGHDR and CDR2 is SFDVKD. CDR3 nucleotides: TGTGCCACCGGCTCCTACGAGCAGTACGTC. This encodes CATGSYEQYV.

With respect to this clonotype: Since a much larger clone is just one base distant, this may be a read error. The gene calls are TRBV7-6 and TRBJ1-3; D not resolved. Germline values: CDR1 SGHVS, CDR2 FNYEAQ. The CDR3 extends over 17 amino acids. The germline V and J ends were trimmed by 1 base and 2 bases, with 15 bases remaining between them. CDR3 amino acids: CASSLVTAEGTGNTIYF. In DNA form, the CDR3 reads TGTGCCAGCAGCTTAGTAACCGCAGAGGGAACTGGAAACACCATATATTTT.

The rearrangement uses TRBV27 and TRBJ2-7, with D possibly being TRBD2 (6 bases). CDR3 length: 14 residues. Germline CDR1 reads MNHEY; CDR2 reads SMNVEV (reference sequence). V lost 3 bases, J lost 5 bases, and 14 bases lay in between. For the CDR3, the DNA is TGTGCCAGCAGTTTCCGGGGGAGTGGTGACGAGCAGTACTTC. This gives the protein CASSFRGSGDEQYF.

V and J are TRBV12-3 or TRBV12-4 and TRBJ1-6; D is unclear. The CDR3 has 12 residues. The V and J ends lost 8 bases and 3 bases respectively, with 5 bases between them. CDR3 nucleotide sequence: TGTGCCAGCCGGAACTATAATTCACCCCTCCACTTT. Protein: CASRNYNSPLHF.

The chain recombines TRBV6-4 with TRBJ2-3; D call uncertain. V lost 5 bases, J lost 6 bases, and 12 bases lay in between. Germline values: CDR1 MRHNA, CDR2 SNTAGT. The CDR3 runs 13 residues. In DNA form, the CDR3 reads TGTGCCAGCAGTCCCCGGCGTGTGGATACGCAGTATTTT. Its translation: CASSPRRVDTQYF.